A single sample gave rise to the 18 T cell receptor beta chains below, sequenced in a study of PD-L1 blockade in urothelial cancer. Time point: pretreatment peripheral blood. Sequenced by immunoSEQ multiplex PCR; TCRdb stores in-frame clones only, minus some. The data contain about 52,000 clones, about three quarters of them seen just once; the ten biggest clones take up 4%. Sequences were derived from PBMCs, sampled around atezolizumab (anti-PD-L1) treatment. The receptors shown here come from a man between 70 and 80 years old with urothelial cancer.

V and J are TRBV5-4 and TRBJ1-4, with D possibly TRBD1 on 6 matching bases. The CDR3 loop spans 16 amino acids. Trimming removed 4 bases from V and 5 bases from J, with 18 bases in between. Germline lookup yields CDR1 SGHNT and CDR2 YYREEE (reference sequence). CDR3 loop: CASSPGGGGRNEKLFF. CDR3 sequence (DNA): TGTGCCAGCAGCCCGGGCGGTGGGGGCCGAAATGAAAAACTGTTTTTT.

This sequence joins TRBV15 and TRBJ1-1, with unresolved D. This CDR3 has 14 amino acids. Trimming took 1 base from V and 3 from J, leaving 9 bases between them. Germline CDR1 LNHNV, CDR2 YYDKDF (reference sequence). CDR3 protein: CATSRGTAYTEAFF. The CDR3 region has the DNA TGTGCCACCAGCAGAGGAACAGCTTACACTGAAGCTTTCTTT.

The CDR3 loop reads CASSLGGMTSGRNEQYF. CDR3 DNA: TGTGCCAGCAGCTTGGGTGGGATGACTAGCGGGAGAAACGAGCAGTACTTC. This sequence joins TRBV5-4 and TRBJ2-7, with 12 bases that match TRBD2. From germline, CDR1 is SGHNT and CDR2 YYREEE (reference sequence). The V segment lost 0 bases and the J segment 5 bases; nucleotides outside the gene matches: 9. The CDR3 extends over 17 amino acids.

The chain recombines TRBV2 with TRBJ1-5, with 8 positions matching TRBD1. The V and J ends lost 2 bases and 6 bases, in that order; junction bases with no gene match: 6. CDR3 length: 15 amino acids. Germline-derived CDR1 and CDR2 are SNHLY and FYNNEI. CDR3 sequence reads: CASSESRQGAQPQHF. CDR3 sequence (DNA): TGTGCCAGCAGTGAAAGCAGGCAGGGGGCTCAGCCCCAGCATTTT.

This sequence joins TRBV11-3 and TRBJ2-1, with 9 bases that match TRBD2. The CDR3 spans 17 residues. CDR1 and CDR2 (germline): SGHNT, YENEEA. Trimming at V came to 2 bases and at J to 5 bases, leaving 10 bases not matched to a gene. CDR3 amino acids: CASSLTRGSGSNNEQFF. The CDR3, as DNA: TGTGCCAGCAGCTTAACCCGAGGTAGCGGGAGTAACAATGAGCAGTTCTTC.

The CDR3 nucleotides are TGTGCCAGCAACCAAGTGGGAGGGCCCGATGAGCAGTTCTTC. The encoded protein is CASNQVGGPDEQFF. The V gene is TRBV28, the J gene TRBJ2-1; TRBD2 agrees at 7 bases. CDR1 and CDR2 (germline): MDHEN, SYDVKM. The CDR3 loop spans 14 amino acids. The V segment lost 7 bases and the J segment 8 bases; nucleotides outside the gene matches: 11.

CDR3 protein: CASSLLTLVSDTGELFF. Here the CDR3 DNA reads TGTGCCAGCTCACTACTGACACTCGTTTCGGACACCGGGGAGCTGTTTTTT. This chain links TRBV18 with TRBJ2-2; D gene unclear. CDR3 length: 17 amino acids. V lost 4 bases and J 3 bases, leaving 18 bases between the germline ends. The V gene's germline CDR1 is KGHSH and CDR2 LQKENI.

This clone has a count of ten or more. The rearrangement uses TRBV7-9 and TRBJ2-1, with a tentative D call TRBD2 (6 bases). Germline loops: CDR1 SEHNR, CDR2 FQNEAQ (reference sequence). V was shortened by 8 bases and J by 0 bases, with 26 bases between the two germline ends. The CDR3 has 19 residues. This CDR3 is CASEGIAETPPSSYNEQFF. Here the CDR3 DNA reads TGTGCCAGCGAGGGTATAGCGGAGACTCCACCAAGCTCCTACAATGAGCAGTTCTTC.

This clone has only one observation. The V and J genes are TRBV4-3 and TRBJ1-1; D perhaps matches TRBD1 (6 bases). The germline V gene has CDR1 LGHNA and CDR2 YSLEER. Trimming shortened V by 1 base and J by 4 bases, and 19 bases separated the two germline ends. The CDR3 contains 17 residues. CDR3 amino acids: CASSQGVGGGALTEAFF. CDR3 bases: TGCGCCAGCAGCCAAGGGGTTGGTGGGGGCGCGCTCACTGAAGCTTTCTTT.

The rearrangement links TRBV18 to TRBJ2-5; D is possibly TRBD1 (5 bases). The V end lost 2 bases, the J end lost 2 bases, and 15 bases lay between the germline ends. The CDR3 sequence is 16 residues long. Germline CDR1 and CDR2: KGHSH and LQKENI. The CDR3 sequence: CASSPGRQGRQETQYF. The CDR3 region has the DNA TGTGCCAGCTCACCAGGTAGGCAGGGAAGACAAGAGACCCAGTACTTC.

The CDR3 is CASSRWTGTDTQYF. The CDR3 coding sequence is TGTGCCAGCAGCCGCTGGACAGGCACAGATACGCAGTATTTT. V is TRBV7-9 and J is TRBJ2-3, with a tentative D call TRBD1 (6 bases). Trimming pared 5 bases from V and 1 base from J, leaving 10 bases between. CDR3 length equals 14 residues. Germline CDR1 and CDR2: SEHNR and FQNEAQ (reference sequence).

This clone was detected only a few times. The V call is TRBV4-2, the J call TRBJ1-4; tentatively, D is TRBD1 (6 bases). The V end was cut by 1 base, the J end by 8 bases, with 17 bases between. Germline lookup yields CDR1 LGHNA and CDR2 YNFKEQ. The length of the CDR3 is 16 residues. CDR3 coding DNA: TGTGCCAGCAGCCAAGCATCCCAGGGGCTAGGGGAAAAACTGTTTTTT. Translation gives CASSQASQGLGEKLFF.

The rearrangement joins TRBV11-2 to TRBJ2-3; D ambiguous. Germline V gives CDR1 SGHAT, CDR2 FQNNGV. V gave up 3 bases and J gave up 2 bases, with 15 bases separating them. There are 16 residues in the CDR3. The CDR3 DNA follows: TGTGCCAGCAGCTTCGAACGGCCAGGCGCCACAGATACGCAGTATTTT. It translates to CASSFERPGATDTQYF.

This rearrangement joins TRBV6-5 to TRBJ2-5; maybe TRBD1 (6 bases). The CDR3 is 15 amino acids. The ends were cut back, 0 bases at V and 5 bases at J, with 13 bases in the middle. The germline gives CDR1 MNHEY, CDR2 SVGAGI. CDR3 DNA sequence: TGTGCCAGCAGTTACTCAGCAGGGGCTCGGGAGACCCAGTACTTC. Protein sequence: CASSYSAGARETQYF.

This clone has a single count. The chain carries TRBV7-9 and TRBJ2-7, with 7 bases fitting TRBD2. This CDR3 region has 12 residues. The ends lost 5 bases at V and 6 bases at J; junction bases unmatched: 4. Germline V CDR1 and CDR2: SEHNR, FQNEAQ (reference sequence). CDR3 bases: TGTGCCAGCAGCCCCAGCGGGACCGAGCAGTACTTC. As protein: CASSPSGTEQYF.

The chain carries TRBV2 and TRBJ1-2; no clear D gene. The CDR3 is 11 amino acids. The V gene lost 8 bases and the J gene lost 3 bases, with 7 bases spanning the gap. Germline V lookup: CDR1 SNHLY, CDR2 FYNNEI. The CDR3, as DNA: TGTGCCAGCGGGCGGGACTATGGCTACACCTTC. It encodes CASGRDYGYTF.

The V call is TRBV28, the J call TRBJ2-7; 11 positions agree with TRBD1. The junction had 10 bases not matched to a gene; V was cut back by 7 bases and J by 5 bases. Germline lookup yields CDR1 MDHEN and CDR2 SYDVKM. This CDR3 is built from 15 residues. The CDR3 here is CASKAAGQGAHEQYF. The CDR3 nucleotides read TGTGCCAGCAAGGCGGCCGGACAGGGGGCCCACGAGCAGTACTTC.

This clone was counted a single time. CDR3 coding DNA: TGCGCCAGCAGCCTAGAGACTGGGGAGTGTGAAAAACTGTTTTTT. This sequence encodes CASSLETGECEKLFF. J is TRBJ1-4 and V is TRBV4-3; the D is unclear. The germline CDR1 and CDR2 sequences are LGHNA and YSLEER. Trimming removed 4 bases at V and 7 bases at J, with 16 bases between. The CDR3 length is 15 residues.